This TCR beta chain is from a study of blood T cells in healthy people across ages. Germline V gene lookup returns CDR1 SGDLS and CDR2 YYNGEE. The CDR3 contains 12 residues. As regards this clonotype: The junction and the germline gene differ at one end; a read error may be behind it.

Primed by a sample-barcoded 5' primer and a J-beta primer mix, a second PCR proceeded for 7 to 11 cycles. In TCRdb, the 5' RACE reads were re-called with MiXCR into one record per CDR3 protein. The data hold hundreds of thousands of distinct CDR3 sequences, with 45% to 70% observed a single time. This clonotype was obtained from a man in his forties in good health. The sample was blood. V is TRBV9 and J is TRBJ1-2; D gene unclear. CDR3 protein: CANSPQRYGYTF. CDR3 DNA sequence: TGTGCCAACAGCCCTCAACGCTATGGCTACACCTTC.